The 14 T cell receptor beta chains below all came from one sample that was sequenced in a study of early T cells in non-severe SARS-CoV-2 infection. TCRdb itself ran the 5' RACE reads through MiXCR, one entry per CDR3 protein. The table shows 50,000 to 85,000 distinct CDR3 sequences, with 9.1% occurring only once. Sequenced: whole blood. All receptors come from an adult who was a healthcare worker with PCR-confirmed SARS-CoV-2 infection or an uninfected control (not recorded which).

The chain has TRBV10-1 and TRBJ2-7; weak D call: TRBD1 (6 bases). The CDR3 contains 14 residues. The V end was cut by 3 bases, the J end by 6 bases, with 15 bases between. Germline loops: CDR1 WNHNN, CDR2 SYGVQD (reference sequence). Written as DNA, the CDR3 is TGCGCCAGCAGTGATTCCAGGGGCCGTGTCGAGCAGTACTTC. Translation gives CASSDSRGRVEQYF.

This clonotype has only a few counts. The genes are TRBV12-3 or TRBV12-4 and TRBJ2-5; 8 bases fit TRBD1. This CDR3 has 14 residues. Losses at the gene ends were 5 bases for V and 7 bases for J; bases not matched to a gene: 9. The CDR3 protein is CASSPGTGSRTQYF. The CDR3 DNA follows: TGTGCCAGCAGTCCCGGGACAGGTAGTAGGACCCAGTACTTC.

This clonotype showed up many times. The rearrangement uses TRBV18 and TRBJ1-4; D call uncertain. The CDR3 has 14 amino acids. Trimming removed 0 bases from V and 5 bases from J, with 7 bases in between. Germline CDR1 KGHSH, CDR2 LQKENI. In DNA, the CDR3 is TGTGCCAGCTCACCACCGAATGTAAATGAAAAACTGTTTTTT. Protein sequence: CASSPPNVNEKLFF.

This clonotype has only a few counts. The V gene is TRBV5-1, the J gene TRBJ2-3; the match to TRBD2 covers 10 bases. V lost 2 bases and J lost 0; bases outside the gene matches: 3. This CDR3 is built from 16 residues. Germline V gene sequence: CDR1 SGHRS, CDR2 YFSETQ. CDR3: CASSFGGLASTDTQYF. The CDR3 nucleotides read TGCGCCAGCAGCTTCGGGGGACTAGCGAGCACAGATACGCAGTATTTT.

This clonotype was observed at least ten times. CDR3 DNA: TGTGCCAGCAGCCACCCGACTAGCGGCAGCTCCTACAATGAGCAGTTCTTC. Protein: CASSHPTSGSSYNEQFF. This chain connects TRBV4-2 to TRBJ2-1; TRBD2 aligns across 9 bases. The CDR3 is 17 residues long. V lost 3 bases to trimming and J lost 0 bases; unmatched junction nucleotides: 6. The germline gives CDR1 LGHNA, CDR2 YNFKEQ.

The sample holds a few counts of this clonotype. The gene calls are TRBV12-3 or TRBV12-4 and TRBJ1-6; D is unclear. Deletions cut 6 bases from V and 4 bases from J, with 10 bases between. The CDR3 consists of 14 residues. The CDR3 spells CASSQQLYNSPLHF. The DNA of the CDR3 is TGTGCCAGCAGCCAACAGCTTTATAATTCACCCCTCCACTTT.

The gene calls are TRBV5-1 and TRBJ2-2; TRBD1 might be the D (5 bases). The germline V gene encodes CDR1 SGHRS and CDR2 YFSETQ. The CDR3 extends over 13 amino acids. V was pared by 6 bases and J by 7 bases, with 13 bases between. CDR3 in amino acids: CASTGFGFGELFF. CDR3 sequence (DNA): TGCGCCAGCACAGGGTTCGGATTCGGGGAGCTGTTTTTT.

There are a few counts of this clonotype. V gene TRBV10-2 combines with J gene TRBJ2-1, with a tentative D call TRBD2 (5 bases). Trimming cost V 2 bases and J 7 bases, with 9 bases left between them. Germline lookup yields CDR1 WSHSY and CDR2 SAAADI. The CDR3 runs 13 residues. The CDR3: CASSEDYLNEQFF. CDR3 DNA sequence: TGCGCCAGCAGTGAGGACTATTTGAATGAGCAGTTCTTC.

The gene calls are TRBV5-6 and TRBJ2-7; D possibly corresponds to TRBD2 (5 bases). Trimming removed 0 bases from V and 6 bases from J, with 13 bases in between. The CDR3 spans 14 residues. Germline-derived CDR1 and CDR2 are SGHDT and YYEEEE. CDR3 sequence (DNA): TGTGCCAGCAGCTTGGGCGGCAGAACTAGCGAGCAGTACTTC. Amino acid sequence: CASSLGGRTSEQYF.

V is TRBV20-1 and J is TRBJ1-1; D gene ambiguous. The CDR3 is 13 amino acids. Germline values: CDR1 DFQATT, CDR2 SNEGSKA (reference sequence). V was cut by 0 bases and J by 0 bases, with 5 bases left in between. The CDR3 bases are TGCAGTGCTAGAGACAACCTGAACACTGAAGCTTTCTTT. It is translated as CSARDNLNTEAFF.

This clonotype showed up just a few times. This chain uses TRBV7-9 with TRBJ2-7; maybe TRBD2 (6 bases). CDR1 is SEHNR and CDR2 is FQNEAQ in the germline V gene (reference sequence). The CDR3 totals 14 residues. The ends were cut back, 7 bases at V and 0 bases at J, with 13 bases in the middle. The CDR3 region has the DNA TGTGCCAGCAAGGGGCGGCGGGGCTCCTACGAGCAGTACTTC. Translation gives CASKGRRGSYEQYF.

This clonotype has a handful of counts. The chain has TRBV25-1 and TRBJ2-1; 7 bases match TRBD1. The CDR3 contains 14 residues. Trimming cost V 4 bases and J 9 bases; bases outside gene matches: 9. Germline values: CDR1 MGHDK, CDR2 SYGVNS. The CDR3 coding sequence is TGTGCCAGCAGTGCTGGGGACAGTATTACTGAGCAGTTCTTC. Translated, it gives CASSAGDSITEQFF.

In this sample, this clonotype turned up a few times. The chain links TRBV7-2 to TRBJ2-1; 8 bases map to TRBD1. V lost 5 bases to trimming and J lost 0 bases; unmatched junction nucleotides: 6. In germline, CDR1 is SGHTA, CDR2 FQGNSA. The length of the CDR3 is 16 residues. The CDR3 loop reads CASSRWDRSSYNEQFF. The CDR3 nucleotides are TGTGCCAGCAGCCGATGGGACAGGTCCTCCTACAATGAGCAGTTCTTC.

The genes are TRBV7-2 and TRBJ2-5; a possible D gene is TRBD2 (6 bases). The germline V gene encodes CDR1 SGHTA and CDR2 FQGNSA. Trimming cost V 5 bases and J 2 bases, with 12 bases left between them. This CDR3 spans 14 amino acids. CDR3: CASSRRGQQETQYF. The CDR3 bases are TGTGCCAGCAGCCGGCGGGGCCAGCAAGAGACCCAGTACTTC.